Following are 19 T cell receptor beta chains from one sample sequenced in a study of blood T cell repertoires in COVID-19. Repertoires were generated with immunoSEQ multiplex PCR, while TCRdb's copy carries only in-frame clones and drops some. The data contain 330,000 or so clones, roughly 90% of them singletons. The sequenced material came from peripheral blood. These receptors came from a man aged 25 to 40 with COVID-19, enrolled during active disease.

The chain uses TRBV2 and TRBJ2-3, with D hard to call. The germline V and J ends were trimmed by 6 bases and 3 bases, with 13 bases remaining between them. The CDR3 is 14 amino acids. Germline V gene data show CDR1 as SNHLY and CDR2 as FYNNEI. The CDR3 sequence is CASSTDDGTDTQYF. As DNA, the CDR3 is TGTGCCAGCAGCACCGACGACGGGACAGATACGCAGTATTTT.

The gene calls are TRBV20-1 and TRBJ2-5, with a tentative D call TRBD2 (6 bases). Germline loops: CDR1 DFQATT, CDR2 SNEGSKA (reference sequence). The V and J ends lost 3 bases and 3 bases respectively, with 17 bases between them. This CDR3 comprises 15 residues. CDR3 sequence (DNA): TGCAGTGCTAGTAATAGGCGGGAACAAAAAGAGACCCAGTACTTC. It specifies CSASNRREQKETQYF.

The chain employs TRBV10-3 and TRBJ2-4, with D possibly being TRBD2 (5 bases). The germline V and J ends were trimmed by 3 bases and 3 bases, with 9 bases remaining between them. This CDR3 is 14 amino acids long. In germline, CDR1 is ENHRY, CDR2 SYGVKD. CDR3: CAISEMRDKNIQYF. The CDR3 DNA reads TGTGCCATCAGTGAAATGAGGGACAAAAACATTCAGTACTTC.

V gene TRBV30 combines with J gene TRBJ2-3; TRBD2 aligns across 13 bases. The CDR3 covers 17 residues. Trimming cost V 4 bases and J 4 bases; bases outside gene matches: 11. CDR1 and CDR2 from the germline V gene are GTSNPN and SVGIG (reference sequence). The CDR3 loop reads CAWTSSRTSGSADTQYF. The CDR3 DNA follows: TGTGCCTGGACCTCCTCCAGGACTAGCGGGAGTGCAGATACGCAGTATTTT.

The chain employs TRBV3-1 (or the pseudogene TRBV3-2) and TRBJ2-1, with TRBD2 identical over 7 bases. Germline V gene lookup returns CDR1 LGHDT and CDR2 YNNKEL (reference sequence). CDR3 size: 14 residues. The trim removed 4 bases at V and 10 bases at J, leaving 10 bases unmatched. CDR3 in DNA: TGTGCCAGCAGCCTCCTAGAGCGGGGAAGGGAGCAGTTCTTC. Translating it yields CASSLLERGREQFF.

The chain combines TRBV7-2 with TRBJ1-2; 11 nucleotides align to TRBD1. The CDR3 consists of 18 residues. J lost 4 bases, V lost 1 base, and 11 bases had no gene match. The germline V gene encodes CDR1 SGHTA and CDR2 FQGNSA. The CDR3 sequence: CASSLGGTGGVRGYGYTF. Here the CDR3 DNA reads TGTGCCAGCAGCTTAGGTGGGACAGGGGGAGTACGGGGCTATGGCTACACCTTC.

The chain employs TRBV11-1 and TRBJ2-7; 7 bases map to TRBD1. The V gene end was trimmed by 0 bases and the J gene end by 1 base; junction bases not matched to a gene: 6. The CDR3 runs 16 residues. CDR1 is SGHAT and CDR2 is FQDESV in the germline V gene (reference sequence). Written as DNA, the CDR3 is TGTGCCAGCAGCTTAGCAGGGACAGAGGGGTCCTACGAGCAGTACTTC. Its translation: CASSLAGTEGSYEQYF. The entire variable domain, with the rest obtained from reference TRBV11-1 and TRBJ2-7, is as follows: EAEVAQSPRYKITEKSQAVAFWCDPISGHATLYWYRQILGQGPELLVQFQDESVVDDSQLPKDRFSAERLKGVDSTLKIQPAELGDSAMYLCASSLAGTEGSYEQYFGPGTRLTVT.

V is TRBV27 and J is TRBJ2-7; 12 bases map to TRBD2. J lost 4 bases, V lost 5 bases, and 6 bases had no gene match. The CDR3 length is 15 residues. Germline lookup yields CDR1 MNHEY and CDR2 SMNVEV (reference sequence). CDR3 residues: CASSPRTSGVYEQYF. The CDR3 bases are TGTGCCAGCAGTCCAAGGACTAGCGGGGTATACGAGCAGTACTTC.

The chain recombines TRBV7-3 with TRBJ2-5, with a weak D call TRBD1 (5 bases). The CDR3 is 14 residues long. Germline CDR1 and CDR2: SGHTA and FQGTGA. With 2 bases removed from V and 2 bases from J, the gap between germline ends came to 9 bases. CDR3 amino acids: CASSLAGPQETQYF. The CDR3 nucleotides are TGTGCCAGCAGCTTAGCAGGGCCTCAAGAGACCCAGTACTTC.

The chain recombines TRBV5-4 with TRBJ1-2, with no clear D. There are 16 residues in the CDR3. The germline gives CDR1 SGHNT, CDR2 YYREEE (reference sequence). Trimming left V 0 bases short and J 3 bases short, with 15 bases between. CDR3 protein: CASSLAVTRGDYGYTF. The CDR3 DNA is TGTGCCAGCAGCTTGGCCGTCACGCGCGGAGACTATGGCTACACCTTC.

In its sample, this clone was seen a few times. The chain carries TRBV6-8 and TRBJ1-2; 11 nucleotides agree with TRBD1. Trimming at V came to 8 bases and at J to 4 bases, leaving 6 bases not matched to a gene. The CDR3 has 14 residues. CDR1 is MNHGY and CDR2 is SAAAGT in the germline V gene. DNA for the CDR3: TGTGCCAGCGGCCGGGGACAGGGGGTCTATGGCTACACCTTC. Protein product: CASGRGQGVYGYTF.

In this sample, this clone turned up a few times. This sequence joins TRBV30 and TRBJ2-2; 10 nucleotides align to TRBD2. Germline loops: CDR1 GTSNPN, CDR2 SVGIG (reference sequence). The CDR3 runs to 16 residues. Trimming took 3 bases from V and 2 from J; bases not matched to a gene: 6. CDR3 bases: TGTGCCTGGAGAGGGCTAGCGGGAGCCAACACCGGGGAGCTGTTTTTT. Translation gives CAWRGLAGANTGELFF.

The chain uses TRBV27 and TRBJ1-3, with 7 nucleotides matching TRBD1. CDR3 size: 15 residues. V lost 0 bases to trimming and J lost 2 bases; unmatched junction nucleotides: 1. Per germline, CDR1 MNHEY and CDR2 SMNVEV (reference sequence). CDR3 sequence (DNA): TGTGCCAGCAGTTTATCTGGGACAGCTGGAAACACCATATATTTT. This sequence encodes CASSLSGTAGNTIYF.

This chain uses TRBV11-3 with TRBJ2-5; 12 bases align to TRBD2. The CDR3 spans 18 residues. The V and J ends lost 0 bases and 4 bases, in that order; junction bases with no gene match: 9. Germline V gene sequence: CDR1 SGHNT, CDR2 YENEEA. CDR3 bases: TGTGCCAGCAGCTTAGAGGGTCGACTAGCGGGAGTTGGAGAGACCCAGTACTTC. Encoded protein: CASSLEGRLAGVGETQYF.

The J gene is TRBJ2-1, the V gene TRBV7-2; TRBD1 matches at 9 bases. This CDR3 has 14 residues. CDR1 and CDR2 from the germline V gene are SGHTA and FQGNSA. The V and J ends lost 6 bases and 5 bases, in that order; junction bases with no gene match: 5. CDR3 DNA: TGTGCCAGCAGGCGGGGACAGGGAGACAATGAGCAGTTCTTC. This encodes CASRRGQGDNEQFF.

The chain has TRBV5-5 and TRBJ1-2; tentative D call: TRBD1 (5 bases). V lost 0 bases and J lost 2, with 8 bases in between. From germline, CDR1 is SGHKS and CDR2 YYEKEE (reference sequence). The CDR3 length is 14 residues. CDR3 coding DNA: TGTGCCAGCAGCTTGGGCCGGACAAACTATGGCTACACCTTC. Protein product: CASSLGRTNYGYTF.

The V call is TRBV6-5, the J call TRBJ1-2; D perhaps matches TRBD1 (6 bases). V shed 2 bases and J shed 4 bases, with 14 bases lying between them. The CDR3 runs 15 residues. From germline, CDR1 is MNHEY and CDR2 SVGAGI. CDR3 coding DNA: TGTGCCAGCAGTTACGGGGGACAAGGACTCTATGGCTACACCTTC. Translating gives CASSYGGQGLYGYTF.

The rearrangement links TRBV7-8 to TRBJ2-2; D remains unclear. Between the trimmed V and J ends, which lost 8 bases and 0 bases, there was a span of 13 bases. From germline, CDR1 is SGHVS and CDR2 FQNEAQ. The CDR3 consists of 15 residues. The CDR3 reads CASQKEYANTGELFF. The CDR3 DNA reads TGTGCCAGCCAGAAGGAGTACGCGAACACCGGGGAGCTGTTTTTT. The full variable domain, rest sourced from reference TRBV7-8 and TRBJ2-2, is GAGVSQSPRYKVAKRGQDVALRCDPISGHVSLFWYQQALGQGPEFLTYFQNEAQLDKSGLPSDRFFAERPEGSVSTLKIQRTQQEDSAVYLCASQKEYANTGELFFGEGSRLTVL.

This chain connects TRBV5-1 to TRBJ1-1; 11 bases line up with TRBD1. Looked up from germline, CDR1 is SGHRS and CDR2 is YFSETQ. CDR3 length: 17 amino acids. The junction had 13 bases not matched to a gene; V was cut back by 4 bases and J by 5 bases. Written as DNA, the CDR3 is TGCGCCAGCAGCCCGCTCGGACAGGGGGCAGGGAGGACTGAAGCTTTCTTT. Translation gives CASSPLGQGAGRTEAFF.